The 20 T cell receptor beta chains in this list originate from one sample, sequenced in a study of T cell responses to AZD1222 COVID-19 vaccine. Data came from immunoSEQ multiplex PCR; TCRdb stores just in-frame clones and leaves some out. The profile shows 250,000 to 300,000 clones, about 94% of them singletons. The material was peripheral blood, obtained 28 days after the second AZD1222 dose. All receptors derive from an adult who received the AZD1222 COVID-19 vaccine.

V is TRBV20-1 and J is TRBJ1-5, with D maybe TRBD1 (6 bases). Per the germline V gene, CDR1 is DFQATT and CDR2 is SNEGSKA (reference sequence). This CDR3 comprises 14 residues. The V end lost 3 bases, the J end lost 4 bases, and 13 bases lay between the germline ends. CDR3 sequence reads: CSASLGQPNQPQHF. CDR3 sequence (DNA): TGCAGTGCTAGTCTAGGACAGCCGAATCAGCCCCAGCATTTT.

Here the CDR3 DNA reads TGCGCCAGCGGCCGTGACAGGGTCACCGGGGAGCTGTTTTTT. Encoded protein: CASGRDRVTGELFF. This sequence joins TRBV5-1 and TRBJ2-2; the match to TRBD1 covers 7 bases. With V trimmed by 7 bases and J by 4 bases, 7 bases remained unmatched. Germline values: CDR1 SGHRS, CDR2 YFSETQ. The CDR3 runs 14 residues.

The chain carries TRBV4-1 and TRBJ1-2, with D perhaps TRBD1 (5 bases). Germline V gene data show CDR1 as MGHRA and CDR2 as YSYEKL. The CDR3 is 15 residues long. The V end lost 1 base, the J end lost 4 bases, and 13 bases lay between the germline ends. The CDR3 DNA sequence: TGCGCCAGCAGCCAAGGGGGCAACGGGATCTATGGCTACACCTTC. The encoded protein is CASSQGGNGIYGYTF.

The chain carries TRBV6-5 and TRBJ1-3; D is undetermined. Germline lookup yields CDR1 MNHEY and CDR2 SVGAGI. The CDR3 runs to 11 residues. Trimming cost V 7 bases and J 7 bases, with 8 bases left between them. Written as DNA, the CDR3 is TGTGCCAGCACCCTCGGTAACACCATATATTTT. Translating it yields CASTLGNTIYF.

This sequence joins TRBV27 and TRBJ2-1; 11 bases fit TRBD2. Germline trimming cut 5 bases from V and 5 bases from J; bases unmatched to any gene: 5. The CDR3 is made up of 15 amino acids. The germline V gene encodes CDR1 MNHEY and CDR2 SMNVEV (reference sequence). The CDR3 nucleotides read TGTGCCAGCAGTCACCCGGGACTAGCGGACAATGAGCAGTTCTTC. Protein sequence: CASSHPGLADNEQFF.

The chain uses TRBV29-1 and TRBJ2-1; D remains ambiguous. Trimming took 6 bases from V and 6 from J, leaving 9 bases between them. CDR3 length: 11 residues. CDR1 and CDR2 from the germline V gene are SQVTM and ANQGSEA. The CDR3 DNA reads as TGCAGCGTACGCATGAGCAATGAGCAGTTCTTC. Protein sequence: CSVRMSNEQFF.

The V gene is TRBV4-3, the J gene TRBJ2-7; no definite D call. Germline V gene lookup returns CDR1 LGHNA and CDR2 YSLEER. This CDR3 spans 17 amino acids. Trimming took off 0 bases at V and 6 bases at J, with 21 bases between the two ends. CDR3 DNA sequence: TGCGCCAGCAGCCAAGATAAAGGTGTGGTACCCCCGTCCGAGCAGTACTTC. Protein: CASSQDKGVVPPSEQYF.

This chain joins TRBV19 and TRBJ2-1, with 12 bases identical to TRBD2. The J segment lost 0 bases and the V segment lost 4 bases, leaving 10 bases of the junction unmatched. This CDR3 has 19 residues. Germline V gene data show CDR1 as LNHDA and CDR2 as SQIVND (reference sequence). The CDR3 bases are TGTGCCAGTAGTAGGCGGGGACTAGCGGGCGGAGTCTCCTACAATGAGCAGTTCTTC. Encoded protein: CASSRRGLAGGVSYNEQFF. Full variable domain (remainder filled in from reference TRBV19 and TRBJ2-1): DGGITQSPKYLFRKEGQNVTLSCEQNLNHDAMYWYRQDPGQGLRLIYYSQIVNDFQKGDIAEGYSVSREKKESFPLTVTSAQKNPTAFYLCASSRRGLAGGVSYNEQFFGPGTRLTVL.

This chain connects TRBV5-1 to TRBJ1-1; D is ambiguous. Germline V gives CDR1 SGHRS, CDR2 YFSETQ. The CDR3 length is 13 residues. V was pared by 8 bases and J by 4 bases, with 15 bases between. In DNA form, the CDR3 reads TGCGCCAGTTCCAGGCCCCCGGGCACTGAAGCTTTCTTT. Translation gives CASSRPPGTEAFF.

The gene calls are TRBV2 and TRBJ2-5, with 11 bases that match TRBD1. The germline V gene encodes CDR1 SNHLY and CDR2 FYNNEI. The V and J ends lost 7 bases and 4 bases, in that order; junction bases with no gene match: 14. This CDR3 contains 17 residues. CDR3 region: CASNPIRDRGWRETQYF. As DNA, the CDR3 is TGTGCCAGCAACCCAATTAGGGACAGGGGGTGGAGAGAGACCCAGTACTTC.

The chain links TRBV5-4 to TRBJ1-1, with TRBD1 identical over 12 bases. V was pared by 4 bases and J by 8 bases, with 3 bases of the junction left unmatched. The CDR3 is made up of 13 amino acids. Germline CDR1 is SGHNT and CDR2 is YYREEE (reference sequence). The chain's CDR3 is CASSLGQGAEAFF. The CDR3 bases are TGTGCCAGCAGCCTGGGACAGGGGGCCGAAGCTTTCTTT. Looking up the rest from reference TRBV5-4 and TRBJ1-1 gives the full variable domain: ETGVTQSPTHLIKTRGQQVTLRCSSQSGHNTVSWYQQALGQGPQFIFQYYREEENGRGNFPPRFSGLQFPNYSSELNVNALELDDSALYLCASSLGQGAEAFFGQGTRLTVV.

The V gene is TRBV18, the J gene TRBJ1-1, with D unclear. This CDR3 contains 14 residues. CDR1 KGHSH and CDR2 LQKENI come from the germline V gene. V shed 0 bases and J shed 4 bases, with 9 bases lying between them. Here the CDR3 reads CASSPPVGITEAFF. Written as DNA, the CDR3 is TGTGCCAGCTCACCACCCGTAGGGATCACTGAAGCTTTCTTT. Combining the CDR3 with reference TRBV18 and TRBJ1-1 gives the whole variable domain NAGVMQNPRHLVRRRGQEARLRCSPMKGHSHVYWYRQLPEEGLKFMVYLQKENIIDESGMPKERFSAEFPKEGPSILRIQQVVRGDSAAYFCASSPPVGITEAFFGQGTRLTVV.

The chain uses TRBV6-2 or TRBV6-3 and TRBJ2-1, with 9 bases identical to TRBD2. The germline V gene has CDR1 MNHEY and CDR2 SVGEGT. J was trimmed by 12 bases and V by 4 bases; bases with no gene match: 7. The CDR3 runs 13 residues. The CDR3 is CASSFTPRGGQFF. CDR3 coding DNA: TGTGCCAGCAGTTTCACTCCGCGGGGGGGGCAGTTCTTC.

The chain recombines TRBV3-1 (or the pseudogene TRBV3-2) with TRBJ2-3; 8 bases map to TRBD1. With 1 base clipped from V and 15 bases from J, the junction kept 6 bases outside the gene matches. The germline gives CDR1 LGHDT, CDR2 YNNKEL (reference sequence). The CDR3 consists of 12 residues. CDR3 DNA sequence: TGTGCCAGCAGCCAAGTCAGGGGGCTCACCTATTTT. It yields the protein CASSQVRGLTYF.

The gene calls are TRBV27 and TRBJ1-1, with D possibly TRBD1 on 6 matching bases. CDR3 length equals 14 residues. V lost 6 bases and J lost 6, with 17 bases in between. Germline V gene sequence: CDR1 MNHEY, CDR2 SMNVEV (reference sequence). The CDR3 region is CASSYTGRIAEAFF. The CDR3 DNA is TGTGCCAGCAGCTACACAGGGAGGATCGCTGAAGCTTTCTTT.

The rearrangement links TRBV18 to TRBJ2-7, with D hard to call. The V gene's germline CDR1 is KGHSH and CDR2 LQKENI. This CDR3 region has 16 residues. Trimming shortened V by 2 bases and J by 5 bases, and 19 bases separated the two germline ends. The CDR3 protein is CASSPSPGSVVHEQYF. The DNA of the CDR3 is TGTGCCAGCTCACCAAGTCCGGGTTCGGTTGTCCACGAGCAGTACTTC.

The V call is TRBV5-4, the J call TRBJ2-7; a weak D match, TRBD2 (5 bases). Germline V lookup: CDR1 SGHNT, CDR2 YYREEE (reference sequence). The CDR3 spans 12 residues. Trimming took off 3 bases at V and 3 bases at J, with 7 bases between the two ends. The CDR3 protein is CASSSDYYEQYF. The CDR3 nucleotides are TGTGCCAGCAGCTCCGACTACTACGAGCAGTACTTC.

The chain couples TRBV29-1 to TRBJ2-4, with D perhaps given as TRBD1 or TRBD2 (5 bases each). Germline CDR1 reads SQVTM; CDR2 reads ANQGSEA. The germline V and J ends were trimmed by 5 bases and 0 bases, with 8 bases remaining between them. This CDR3 comprises 13 residues. CDR3 loop: CSVSGTAKNIQYF. CDR3 nucleotides: TGCAGCGTTTCCGGGACAGCCAAAAACATTCAGTACTTC.

The chain carries TRBV4-1 and TRBJ2-7; TRBD2 is a possible D gene (6 bases). Deletions cut 1 base from V and 3 bases from J, with 13 bases between. The germline CDR1 and CDR2 sequences are MGHRA and YSYEKL. The CDR3 spans 15 residues. The CDR3 loop is CASSQGRGLNYEQYF. CDR3 in DNA: TGCGCCAGCAGCCAAGGTAGGGGACTTAACTACGAGCAGTACTTC.

The rearrangement uses TRBV12-3 or TRBV12-4 and TRBJ1-2; weak D call: TRBD1 (5 bases). The CDR3 sequence is 12 residues long. The V end was cut by 8 bases, the J end by 5 bases, with 12 bases between. The CDR3 region is CASGDRGYGYTF. CDR3 bases: TGTGCCAGCGGTGACAGAGGGTATGGCTACACCTTC.